Listed below are T cell receptor beta chains from one sample, sequenced in a study of blood T cell repertoires in COVID-19. The method was immunoSEQ multiplex PCR; TCRdb's version includes in-frame clones alone and lacks a portion of them. The table lists a few hundred thousand clones, roughly 85% of them singletons, with approximately 6% in the top ten. The sequenced material came from PBMCs or T cells enriched from blood (not recorded which). These receptors originate from a woman aged 40 to 50 who had recovered from COVID-19. Both conserved end residues are part of each CDR3. The size of a clone is reported for some rows only, either as once, few or many, or as a class for expanded clones.

cdr3_aa j_call clone_size v_call
CASSFGTGSQPQHF TRBJ1-5 . TRBV5-6
CASSQDPGDGQPQHF TRBJ1-5 . TRBV4-2
CASSLGTGGTQYF TRBJ2-5 . TRBV27
CASSPRLAGDEQFF TRBJ2-1 . TRBV18
CAISPGQGVNTEAFF TRBJ1-1 . TRBV10-3
CAISETTSGSYEQYF TRBJ2-7 . TRBV10-3
CASSLGSPYEQYF TRBJ2-7 . TRBV7-6
CASSITHRGGEAFF TRBJ1-1 . TRBV27
CASSAWGGNEQFF TRBJ2-1 . TRBV27
CASSDVGLASTDTQYF TRBJ2-3 once TRBV2
CASSPGQNSGNTIYF TRBJ1-3 . TRBV7-7
CASRGGPIRSEQFF TRBJ2-1 . TRBV25-1
CASSPTSGGYEQYF TRBJ2-7 . TRBV6-5